The 2 T cell receptor beta chains given below trace back to one sample, sequenced in a study of blood T cell repertoires in COVID-19. The method was immunoSEQ multiplex PCR; TCRdb's version includes in-frame clones alone and lacks a portion of them. The table records fewer than 350,000 clones, around 90% of them present only once. What was sequenced was peripheral blood. These receptors were collected from a man aged 18-30 years with active or convalescent COVID-19.

A single count supports this clone. V usage is TRBV13 and J usage is TRBJ1-4; D is unresolved. Germline V gene data show CDR1 as PRHDT and CDR2 as FYEKMQ (reference sequence). With 0 bases removed from V and 6 bases from J, the gap between germline ends came to 8 bases. The CDR3 loop spans 14 amino acids. CDR3 loop: CASSLGRAYEKLFF. CDR3 DNA: TGTGCCAGCAGCTTAGGGCGGGCTTATGAAAAACTGTTTTTT. The whole variable domain, filled in from reference TRBV13 and TRBJ1-4, reads AAGVIQSPRHLIKEKRETATLKCYPIPRHDTVYWYQQGPGQDPQFLISFYEKMQSDKGSIPDRFSAQQFSDYHSELNMSSLELGDSALYFCASSLGRAYEKLFFGSGTQLSVL.

The V and J genes are TRBV12-5 and TRBJ1-5; D is uncertain. CDR3 size: 17 residues. Germline loops: CDR1 LGHNT, CDR2 FRNRAP. The V end was cut by 0 bases, the J end by 2 bases, with 14 bases between. The CDR3 sequence is CASGLVLGRRGNQPQHF. The CDR3 bases are TGTGCTAGTGGTTTGGTACTTGGTAGGAGGGGCAATCAGCCCCAGCATTTT.